This passage covers 25 T cell receptor beta chains from one sample sequenced in a study of blood T cell repertoires in COVID-19. Assay: immunoSEQ multiplex PCR; the TCRdb copy retains only in-frame clones and omits some. This table has 80,000 to 90,000 clones, approximately 90% appearing once. Sequencing input: peripheral blood. The receptors come from a man aged 55 to 70 with acute or convalescent COVID-19.

J is TRBJ2-7 and V is TRBV7-2, with a weak D call TRBD2 (6 bases). V was cut by 0 bases and J by 2 bases, with 14 bases left in between. The CDR3 sequence is 16 residues long. CDR1 SGHTA and CDR2 FQGNSA come from the germline V gene. CDR3 coding DNA: TGTGCCAGCAGCTTAGCGGGCCTAGCGTCAGCCTACGAGCAGTACTTC. It yields the protein CASSLAGLASAYEQYF. Using reference TRBV7-2 and TRBJ2-7 for the parts outside the CDR3, the full variable domain is GAGVSQSPSNKVTEKGKDVELRCDPISGHTALYWYRQSLGQGLEFLIYFQGNSAPDKSGLPSDRFSAERTGGSVSTLTIQRTQQEDSAVYLCASSLAGLASAYEQYFGPGTRLTVT.

This rearrangement joins TRBV5-4 to TRBJ2-5; 10 nucleotides align to TRBD2. The J segment lost 3 bases and the V segment lost 2 bases, leaving 1 base of the junction unmatched. The CDR3 has 14 amino acids. CDR1 SGHNT and CDR2 YYREEE come from the germline V gene (reference sequence). The CDR3 nucleotides read TGTGCCAGCAGCTTCACTAGCGGGGAAGAGACCCAGTACTTC. Amino acids: CASSFTSGEETQYF.

The CDR3 DNA reads as TGTGCCAGCTCACCAGGACAGGGGTTTAGCGGGGCCAACGTCCTGACTTTC. It codes for CASSPGQGFSGANVLTF. V usage is TRBV18 and J usage is TRBJ2-6, with 9 bases that match TRBD1. Germline CDR1 and CDR2: KGHSH and LQKENI. The CDR3 runs 17 residues. V lost 2 bases and J lost 4; bases outside the gene matches: 6.

This clone was recorded once. The chain combines TRBV9 with TRBJ1-1; tentatively, D is TRBD1 (5 bases). Trimming removed 3 bases at V and 11 bases at J, with 14 bases between. Germline-derived CDR1 and CDR2 are SGDLS and YYNGEE. The CDR3 has 12 residues. The CDR3 region has the DNA TGTGCCAGCAGCGCCCTCGAGACAGCTGCTTTCTTT. Amino acids: CASSALETAAFF.

This chain joins TRBV9 and TRBJ1-5, with 7 bases lining up with TRBD1. Germline values: CDR1 SGDLS, CDR2 YYNGEE. The length of the CDR3 is 14 residues. V was clipped by 4 bases and J by 5 bases; unmatched bases: 6. The CDR3 sequence is CASSPDRAHQPQHF. The CDR3 DNA reads as TGTGCCAGCAGCCCAGACAGGGCCCATCAGCCCCAGCATTTT.

The CDR3 bases are TGTGCCAGCAGCACCCTTCTATCAGGAGGCTACACCTTC. Its translation: CASSTLLSGGYTF. This chain joins TRBV5-6 and TRBJ1-2; D uncertain. The CDR3 totals 13 residues. Germline V gene sequence: CDR1 SGHDT, CDR2 YYEEEE. Trimming shortened V by 4 bases and J by 8 bases, and 15 bases separated the two germline ends.

This chain uses TRBV6-5 with TRBJ1-3; no firm D call. The CDR3 extends over 15 amino acids. V dropped 2 bases and J dropped 0 bases, with 8 bases sitting between them. Germline lookup yields CDR1 MNHEY and CDR2 SVGAGI. Written as DNA, the CDR3 is TGTGCCAGCAGTTACGTCGGCGGCTCTGGAAACACCATATATTTT. The encoded protein is CASSYVGGSGNTIYF.

This chain links TRBV7-9 with TRBJ1-1; D possibly corresponds to TRBD1 (6 bases). Germline CDR1 and CDR2: SEHNR and FQNEAQ (reference sequence). V was cut by 5 bases and J by 1 base, with 11 bases left in between. The length of the CDR3 is 14 residues. The DNA of the CDR3 is TGTGCCAGCAGCCCAGGGGTCCCGAACACTGAAGCTTTCTTT. Encoded protein: CASSPGVPNTEAFF.

The rearrangement uses TRBV11-3 and TRBJ2-5, with TRBD1 as a possible D gene (5 bases). This CDR3 contains 15 residues. In germline, CDR1 is SGHNT, CDR2 YENEEA. V gave up 0 bases and J gave up 5 bases, with 13 bases separating them. The CDR3, as DNA: TGTGCCAGCAGCTTAGATAGTGGGCCAGGGGAGACCCAGTACTTC. Translating it yields CASSLDSGPGETQYF.

V and J are TRBV7-8 and TRBJ1-1; possibly TRBD1 for D (6 bases). The CDR3 is 14 residues long. CDR1 is SGHVS and CDR2 is FQNEAQ in the germline V gene. Trimming shortened V by 1 base and J by 4 bases, and 10 bases separated the two germline ends. The DNA for the CDR3 is TGTGCCAGCAGCTTAGTTCAGGGGACCACTGAAGCTTTCTTT. It codes for CASSLVQGTTEAFF.

Only a few counts were recorded for this clone. The chain uses TRBV30 and TRBJ2-3; 12 bases are a match to TRBD2. Germline CDR1 reads GTSNPN; CDR2 reads SVGIG (reference sequence). J lost 0 bases, V lost 8 bases, and 12 bases had no gene match. CDR3 length: 17 residues. CDR3 nucleotide sequence: TGTGCCCGACGACTAGCGGGGGCCCTTACTAGCACAGATACGCAGTATTTT. This sequence encodes CARRLAGALTSTDTQYF.

J is TRBJ2-3 and V is TRBV4-2; 9 nucleotides line up with TRBD2. This CDR3 has 17 residues. V gave up 0 bases and J gave up 4 bases; unmatched junction bases: 8. The germline gives CDR1 LGHNA, CDR2 YNFKEQ. The CDR3 DNA sequence: TGTGCCAGCAGCCAAGATGAGGGACTAGCCTTGCCAGATACGCAGTATTTT. Translated: CASSQDEGLALPDTQYF.

The CDR3 protein is CASSISGGSYNEQFF. CDR3 DNA: TGTGCCAGCAGCATATCGGGGGGCTCCTACAATGAGCAGTTCTTC. The chain recombines TRBV7-3 with TRBJ2-1; 7 bases match TRBD2. The junction had 4 bases not matched to a gene; V was cut back by 5 bases and J by 0 bases. Germline-derived CDR1 and CDR2 are SGHTA and FQGTGA. This CDR3 has 15 residues.

The gene calls are TRBV5-1 and TRBJ1-2; 11 positions match TRBD1. The CDR3 is 15 residues long. V gave up 4 bases and J gave up 6 bases; unmatched junction bases: 8. Germline CDR1 reads SGHRS; CDR2 reads YFSETQ. CDR3 in amino acids: CASSHGTGGTNGYTF. The CDR3 nucleotides are TGCGCCAGCAGCCACGGGACAGGGGGGACAAATGGCTACACCTTC.

The chain couples TRBV28 to TRBJ1-3; D not certain. V lost 3 bases, J lost 0 bases, and 6 bases lay in between. The CDR3 runs to 14 residues. Per germline, CDR1 MDHEN and CDR2 SYDVKM. CDR3 loop: CASSFGNSGNTIYF. In nucleotides, the CDR3 is TGTGCCAGCAGTTTCGGGAACTCTGGAAACACCATATATTTT.

This chain connects TRBV19 to TRBJ1-1, with a weak D call TRBD1 (6 bases). The CDR3 has 15 amino acids. Trimming pared 4 bases from V and 5 bases from J, leaving 17 bases between. The germline V gene encodes CDR1 LNHDA and CDR2 SQIVND (reference sequence). The DNA of the CDR3 is TGTGCCAGTAGTAGGGACACCCAGGCAGGTACTGAAGCTTTCTTT. As protein: CASSRDTQAGTEAFF.

The rearrangement joins TRBV10-3 to TRBJ1-2; 7 bases line up with TRBD1. The CDR3 runs to 13 residues. With V trimmed by 6 bases and J by 7 bases, 8 bases remained unmatched. Germline values: CDR1 ENHRY, CDR2 SYGVKD. CDR3 in DNA: TGTGCCATCAGAATAGACAGGGATGGTGGCTACACCTTC. Translation gives CAIRIDRDGGYTF.

This clone was seen only a few times. This chain links TRBV10-3 with TRBJ2-2; no reliable D call. There are 11 residues in the CDR3. Germline V gives CDR1 ENHRY, CDR2 SYGVKD. Trimming took off 4 bases at V and 8 bases at J, with 5 bases between the two ends. The CDR3 protein is CAISGEGELFF. The CDR3 coding sequence is TGTGCCATCAGTGGAGAGGGGGAGCTGTTTTTT.

In this sample, this clone turned up once. This chain links TRBV6-1 with TRBJ2-1, with a possible D match to TRBD2 (5 bases). The CDR3 spans 17 residues. Germline V gene sequence: CDR1 MNHNS, CDR2 SASEGT. Trimming left V 1 base short and J 2 bases short, with 15 bases between. CDR3 nucleotide sequence: TGTGCCAGCAGTGAAGGTCTGAGGGTTACCCCCTACAATGAGCAGTTCTTC. It codes for CASSEGLRVTPYNEQFF.

CDR3 in DNA: TGTGCCAGCAGCTTGGTGGGACAGTCCTATGGCTACACCTTC. Translating it yields CASSLVGQSYGYTF. This sequence joins TRBV5-4 and TRBJ1-2, with 7 bases identical to TRBD1. V lost 0 bases and J lost 4; bases outside the gene matches: 3. Germline CDR1 reads SGHNT; CDR2 reads YYREEE (reference sequence). The CDR3 is made up of 14 amino acids.

The chain is built from TRBV10-2 and TRBJ1-1; 7 bases match TRBD1. After removal of 0 bases from V and 0 bases from J, the junction contained 13 bases not matched to a gene. The V gene's germline CDR1 is WSHSY and CDR2 SAAADI. The CDR3 consists of 19 residues. CDR3 bases: TGCGCCAGCAGTGAGTCGAGATACCGGGACAGCAGCTTGAACACTGAAGCTTTCTTT. Translation gives CASSESRYRDSSLNTEAFF.

The chain recombines TRBV6-2 or TRBV6-3 with TRBJ1-1; TRBD1 matches at 7 bases. V dropped 6 bases and J dropped 4; count of bases not matched to a gene: 8. CDR1 and CDR2 from the germline V gene are MNHEY and SVGEGT. The CDR3 is 14 residues long. CDR3 sequence (DNA): TGTGCCAGCAGCCTGGGACAGTCTGGCACTGAAGCTTTCTTT. It encodes CASSLGQSGTEAFF.

J is TRBJ1-1 and V is TRBV7-3, with D unresolved. Trimming pared 2 bases from V and 3 bases from J, leaving 7 bases between. The germline gives CDR1 SGHTA, CDR2 FQGTGA. The CDR3 is 13 residues long. CDR3 nucleotide sequence: TGTGCCAGCAGCTTATTATCGGACACTGAAGCTTTCTTT. It is translated as CASSLLSDTEAFF.

V and J are TRBV18 and TRBJ1-1; TRBD1 matches at 8 bases. Per germline, CDR1 KGHSH and CDR2 LQKENI. The CDR3 covers 13 residues. J was trimmed by 4 bases and V by 7 bases; bases with no gene match: 5. The CDR3 is CASWQGAGTEAFF. CDR3 DNA: TGTGCCAGCTGGCAGGGGGCTGGCACTGAAGCTTTCTTT.

This chain connects TRBV5-4 to TRBJ2-1; 10 bases are shared with TRBD1. This CDR3 has 16 residues. The germline V gene encodes CDR1 SGHNT and CDR2 YYREEE (reference sequence). V shed 2 bases and J 7 bases; nucleotides not matched to a gene: 9. The CDR3 loop is CASSFRSTGQGNEQFF. CDR3 DNA: TGTGCCAGCAGCTTTCGATCCACGGGACAGGGGAATGAGCAGTTCTTC.